This TCR beta chain was sequenced during a study of neurological immune-mediated disorders. The cDNA was generated by 5'RACE with 10-nucleotide random UMIs. MiXCR, run by TCRdb on the 5' RACE reads, gives a single entry per CDR3 protein. Of some 19,000 distinct CDR3 sequences listed, approximately 15% are singletons. The CDR3 extends over 17 amino acids. Looked up from germline, CDR1 is SGHRS and CDR2 is YFSETQ. Trimming cost V 0 bases and J 4 bases; bases outside gene matches: 6. The sorted libraries were made from 750,000 to 1,000,000 CD4+ or CD8+ T cells. Regarding the study as a whole: The study phylogenetically grouped the repertoires of 18 of 34 multiple sclerosis patients into one related-CDR3 cluster, a possible signature. Private repertoires in all groups were suggested, as expanded clones shared no CDR3 amino acid sequences across subjects.

There are many counts of this clonotype. The antigen is undetermined. What was sequenced was CD8+ T cells from blood. This chain uses TRBV5-1 with TRBJ2-1; 11 bases agree with TRBD2. This clonotype was sampled from a woman between 18 and 29 years old with multiple sclerosis. The CDR3 sequence: CASSLALGTSGYNEQFF. CDR3 sequence (DNA): TGCGCCAGCAGCTTGGCCCTTGGGACTAGCGGATACAATGAGCAGTTCTTC.